Below, 19 T cell receptor beta chains from the same sample are listed, as sequenced in a study of cytomegalovirus exposure and HLA in healthy donors. With 60 Vbeta and 13 Jbeta primers, the PCR was carried out. Produced via immunoSEQ multiplex PCR; TCRdb's table is partial and in-frame only. The sample lists around 200,000 clones; approximately 79% were seen once. Sequencing input: PBMCs. Receptors were obtained from a man aged 18 to 29 in good health and CMV-seronegative.

This chain connects TRBV7-3 to TRBJ1-1; D gene unclear. CDR3 size: 14 residues. Trimming took off 3 bases at V and 2 bases at J, with 10 bases between the two ends. Germline CDR1 and CDR2: SGHTA and FQGTGA. In DNA, the CDR3 is TGTGCCAGCAGCTTGAGCGGCACAAACACTGAAGCTTTCTTT. Its translation: CASSLSGTNTEAFF.

The chain couples TRBV10-2 to TRBJ2-5; D might be TRBD2 (5 bases). Germline CDR1 WSHSY, CDR2 SAAADI. V dropped 6 bases and J dropped 2 bases, with 22 bases sitting between them. The CDR3 contains 17 residues. The CDR3 sequence: CASSPSPRGLPQETQYF. CDR3 DNA sequence: TGCGCCAGCAGCCCCTCCCCCCGCGGGCTTCCACAAGAGACCCAGTACTTC.

The chain combines TRBV6-5 with TRBJ1-6, with 7 nucleotides matching TRBD1. The CDR3 loop spans 16 amino acids. Germline V CDR1 and CDR2: MNHEY, SVGAGI. With 0 bases clipped from V and 8 bases from J, the junction kept 7 bases outside the gene matches. Here the CDR3 DNA reads TGTGCCAGCAGTTACTCGAACAGGGGTTCTGATTCACCCCTCCACTTT. Its protein is CASSYSNRGSDSPLHF.

This chain links TRBV28 with TRBJ1-1, with D uncertain. There are 17 residues in the CDR3. The V and J ends lost 6 bases and 1 base respectively, with 21 bases between them. In germline, CDR1 is MDHEN, CDR2 SYDVKM. The CDR3 is CASSNGPSIRGNTEAFF. The CDR3 nucleotides read TGTGCCAGCAGCAACGGACCCTCCATTCGGGGGAACACTGAAGCTTTCTTT.

The V call is TRBV27, the J call TRBJ1-1; no clear D gene. From germline, CDR1 is MNHEY and CDR2 SMNVEV (reference sequence). The CDR3 totals 13 residues. Trimming took 1 base from V and 4 from J, leaving 7 bases between them. The CDR3 loop is CASSLLGSTEAFF. In DNA, the CDR3 is TGTGCCAGCAGTTTATTAGGGAGCACTGAAGCTTTCTTT.

The table lists this clone with a few counts. The chain recombines TRBV18 with TRBJ2-2; D may be TRBD1 (6 bases). Trimming removed 5 bases from V and 0 bases from J, with 10 bases in between. CDR1 KGHSH and CDR2 LQKENI come from the germline V gene. The CDR3 runs 15 residues. The CDR3 region has the DNA TGTGCCAGCTCATCGGGACATTCGAACACCGGGGAGCTGTTTTTT. Encoded protein: CASSSGHSNTGELFF.

The V and J genes are TRBV5-6 and TRBJ2-7, with TRBD1 matching 7 bases. The J segment lost 9 bases and the V segment lost 4 bases, leaving 10 bases of the junction unmatched. The CDR3 is 13 residues long. In germline, CDR1 is SGHDT, CDR2 YYEEEE. Here the CDR3 reads CASSPKGAPGQYF. In DNA form, the CDR3 reads TGTGCCAGCAGCCCGAAGGGGGCCCCCGGGCAGTACTTC. The variable domain in full, completed from reference TRBV5-6 and TRBJ2-7, reads DAGVTQSPTHLIKTRGQQVTLRCSPKSGHDTVSWYQQALGQGPQFIFQYYEEEERQRGNFPDRFSGHQFPNYSSELNVNALLLGDSALYLCASSPKGAPGQYFGPGTRLTVT.

Notes on this clone: Its ends do not fully match the called genes, so a read error is possible. The V gene is TRBV18, the J gene TRBJ1-1, with D possibly matching TRBD1 (6 bases). The germline gives CDR1 KGHSH, CDR2 LQKENI. This CDR3 has 14 amino acids. The CDR3 DNA reads as TGTGCTAGCTCACCCTTGGACAGGAACACTGAAGCTTTCTTT. It encodes CASSPLDRNTEAFF.

A remark on this clone: This same CDR3 is encoded by further DNA sequences in the sample. The CDR3 DNA reads as TGTGCCACCAGCAGAGATCTATCAGGGGGCCTCCTTAATTCACCCCTCCACTTT. As protein: CATSRDLSGGLLNSPLHF. The V and J genes are TRBV15 and TRBJ1-6, with 8 positions matching TRBD1. J was trimmed by 6 bases and V by 0 bases; bases with no gene match: 10. This CDR3 contains 18 residues. Germline loops: CDR1 LNHNV, CDR2 YYDKDF (reference sequence).

The chain joins TRBV27 to TRBJ1-1; 10 bases fit TRBD1. The CDR3 is made up of 15 amino acids. The junction had 10 bases not matched to a gene; V was cut back by 6 bases and J by 6 bases. The germline CDR1 and CDR2 sequences are MNHEY and SMNVEV (reference sequence). CDR3 DNA: TGTGCCAGCAGGAGGGGACAGGGGTTAATTTCTGAAGCTTTCTTT. Protein: CASRRGQGLISEAFF.

J is TRBJ1-1 and V is TRBV30; no reliable D call. The CDR3 consists of 13 residues. Germline loops: CDR1 GTSNPN, CDR2 SVGIG (reference sequence). V was clipped by 4 bases and J by 1 base, with 10 bases between them. The CDR3 region is CAWKSQENTEAFF. CDR3 nucleotide sequence: TGTGCCTGGAAGAGTCAGGAGAACACTGAAGCTTTCTTT. Full variable domain (remainder filled in from reference TRBV30 and TRBJ1-1): SQTIHQWPATLVQPVGSPLSLECTVEGTSNPNLYWYRQAAGRGLQLLFYSVGIGQISSEVPQNLSASRPQDRQFILSSKKLLLSDSGFYLCAWKSQENTEAFFGQGTRLTVV.

This clone occurred a few times. J is TRBJ2-1 and V is TRBV28, with 8 bases matching TRBD1. Losses at the gene ends were 6 bases for V and 8 bases for J; bases not matched to a gene: 9. The CDR3 loop spans 14 amino acids. Germline V gene data show CDR1 as MDHEN and CDR2 as SYDVKM. The CDR3 here is CASRTGDLRDEQFF. The CDR3 nucleotides read TGTGCCAGCAGGACAGGGGACCTTAGGGATGAGCAGTTCTTC.

The chain is built from TRBV7-9 and TRBJ1-2; 11 bases match TRBD1. Trimming took 7 bases from V and 5 from J; bases not matched to a gene: 6. Germline V gene sequence: CDR1 SEHNR, CDR2 FQNEAQ (reference sequence). The CDR3 length is 14 residues. For the CDR3, the DNA is TGTGCCAGCACTGAGGGACAGGGGGATTATGGCTACACCTTC. Translating it yields CASTEGQGDYGYTF.

This clone was seen just once. The chain is built from TRBV7-9 and TRBJ2-7, with 9 nucleotides matching TRBD1. CDR1 is SEHNR, CDR2 FQNEAQ, per germline (reference sequence). V shed 5 bases and J 3 bases; nucleotides not matched to a gene: 20. The CDR3 runs to 19 residues. DNA of the CDR3: TGTGCCAGCAGCACCCAATGGGGACAGGGACTCTACTACTACTACGAGCAGTACTTC. Amino acid sequence: CASSTQWGQGLYYYYEQYF.

In its sample, this clone was seen a few times. V usage is TRBV27 and J usage is TRBJ2-1; D not resolved. Per the germline V gene, CDR1 is MNHEY and CDR2 is SMNVEV (reference sequence). CDR3 size: 14 residues. V shed 6 bases and J shed 4 bases, with 13 bases lying between them. As DNA, the CDR3 is TGTGCCAGCAGAGTTAACTCACTATACAATGAGCAGTTCTTC. This codes for CASRVNSLYNEQFF.

The V call is TRBV4-2, the J call TRBJ2-7; D is uncertain. The V end was cut by 0 bases, the J end by 0 bases, with 12 bases between. The CDR3 runs to 16 residues. Per germline, CDR1 LGHNA and CDR2 YNFKEQ. The chain's CDR3 is CASSQDLSSPSYEQYF. The CDR3 nucleotides read TGTGCCAGCAGCCAAGATTTGTCTTCCCCCTCCTACGAGCAGTACTTC.

This chain joins TRBV5-4 and TRBJ2-2; no clear D gene. CDR3 length equals 13 residues. The V gene lost 0 bases and the J gene lost 5 bases, with 5 bases spanning the gap. Per germline, CDR1 SGHNT and CDR2 YYREEE (reference sequence). CDR3 DNA: TGTGCCAGCAGCTTGGCAGATACCGGGGAGCTGTTTTTT. Its protein is CASSLADTGELFF.

This chain joins TRBV5-1 and TRBJ2-1, with 11 bases aligning to TRBD2. The V segment lost 4 bases and the J segment 15 bases; nucleotides outside the gene matches: 15. CDR3 length: 15 amino acids. In germline, CDR1 is SGHRS, CDR2 YFSETQ. The CDR3 bases are TGCGCCAGCAGCCCAATGTTAGCGGGGGGGCCCACTGCGTTCTTC. This codes for CASSPMLAGGPTAFF.

This sequence joins TRBV29-1 and TRBJ2-3; 14 positions agree with TRBD2. With 4 bases clipped from V and 1 base from J, the junction kept 10 bases outside the gene matches. This CDR3 comprises 18 residues. Germline V CDR1 and CDR2: SQVTM, ANQGSEA. CDR3 sequence reads: CSVVVGTSGSDGTDTQYF. The CDR3 DNA sequence: TGCAGCGTTGTGGTTGGGACTAGCGGGAGTGATGGCACAGATACGCAGTATTTT.